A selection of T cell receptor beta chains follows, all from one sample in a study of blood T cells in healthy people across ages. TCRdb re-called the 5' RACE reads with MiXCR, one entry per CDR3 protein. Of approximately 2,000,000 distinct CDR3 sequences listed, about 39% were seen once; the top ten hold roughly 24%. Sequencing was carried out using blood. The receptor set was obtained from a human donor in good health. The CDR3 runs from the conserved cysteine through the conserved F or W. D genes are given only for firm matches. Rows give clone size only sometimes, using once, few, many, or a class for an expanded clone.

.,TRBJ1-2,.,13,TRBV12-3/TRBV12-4,CASSLRRVYGYTF,TGTGCCAGCAGTTTAAGACGGGTCTATGGCTACACCTTC
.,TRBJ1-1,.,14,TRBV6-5,CATRLRGGLSEAFF,TGTGCCACCCGATTACGAGGGGGGCTTTCTGAAGCTTTCTTT
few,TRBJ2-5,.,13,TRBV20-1,CSARGDGSWTQYF,TGCAGTGCTAGAGGGGACGGATCCTGGACCCAGTACTTC
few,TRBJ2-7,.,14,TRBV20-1,CSARGGRGGYEQYF,TGCAGTGCCCGGGGAGGCAGGGGAGGGTACGAGCAGTACTTC
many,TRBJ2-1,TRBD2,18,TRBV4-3,CASSQDPRGVSSYNEQFF,TGCGCCAGCAGCCAAGATCCTCGGGGGGTAAGCTCCTACAATGAGCAGTTCTTC
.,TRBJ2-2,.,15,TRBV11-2,CTSSPDGSDTGELFF,TGTACCAGCAGCCCCGACGGATCTGACACCGGGGAGCTGTTTTTT
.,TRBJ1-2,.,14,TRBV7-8,CASMGAGTDYGYTF,TGTGCCAGCATGGGGGCCGGGACGGACTATGGCTACACCTTC
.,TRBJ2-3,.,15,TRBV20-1,CSAPSLRLITDTQYF,TGCAGTGCCCCCAGTCTGAGGCTTATCACAGATACGCAGTATTTT
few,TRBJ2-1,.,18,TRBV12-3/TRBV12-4,CASSLEEGWTGVYNEQFF,TGTGCCAGCAGTTTAGAGGAGGGGTGGACAGGAGTCTACAATGAGCAGTTCTTC
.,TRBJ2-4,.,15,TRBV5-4,CASSIGGPAKNIQYF,TGTGCCAGCAGCATTGGGGGCCCAGCCAAAAACATTCAGTACTTC
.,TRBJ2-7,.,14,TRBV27,CASNPLGVVYEQYF,TGTGCCAGCAATCCCCTGGGGGTGGTTTACGAGCAGTACTTC
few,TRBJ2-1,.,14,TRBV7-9,CASSLVTGYHEQFF,TGCGCCAGCAGCTTAGTCACAGGCTACCATGAGCAGTTCTTC
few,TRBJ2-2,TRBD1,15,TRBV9,CATLPGTGLTGELFF,TGTGCCACCCTACCCGGGACAGGGTTGACCGGGGAGCTGTTTTTT
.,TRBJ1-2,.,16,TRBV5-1,CASSLDGVPANYGYTF,TGCGCCAGCAGCTTGGACGGGGTACCCGCTAACTATGGCTACACCTTC
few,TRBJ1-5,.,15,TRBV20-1,CSAFQMTGRAQPQHF,TGCAGTGCTTTCCAAATGACGGGGAGGGCCCAGCCCCAGCATTTT
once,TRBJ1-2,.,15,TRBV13,CASSPMGFRNYGYTF,TGTGCCAGCAGCCCTATGGGTTTTCGGAACTATGGCTACACCTTC